This TCR beta chain was recovered during a study of beta chain features in type 1 diabetes. The V gene's germline CDR1 is MRHNA and CDR2 SNTAGT. The CDR3 has 16 residues. V lost 4 bases and J lost 2; bases outside the gene matches: 10. General study results and limits: TCRB CDR3 length was moderately but significantly reduced in all four CD4+ subsets of Type 1 diabetes patients. Any role of HLA type in TCRB rearrangement remained unresolved here. Researchers reported that naive, central memory and Treg TCRB repertoires appeared more similar in patients than in healthy donors.

Reverse transcription of all isolated RNA meant that expressed TCRB transcripts were sequenced. TCRdb's table, derived via immunoSEQ multiplex PCR, lists solely in-frame clones and lacks some. Of 95,000 to 110,000 clones in the sample, approximately 30% were seen once. Details on this clone: The antigen is unknown.

The sample comprised central memory CD4+ T cells from blood. V and J are TRBV6-4 and TRBJ2-5; 7 bases align to TRBD2. The TCR was taken from a woman younger than 35 with type 1 diabetes. This CDR3 is CASSGTRKQIQETQYF. Here the CDR3 DNA reads TGTGCCAGCAGTGGGACTAGAAAACAGATTCAAGAGACCCAGTACTTC.